A single sample is the source of the 14 T cell receptor beta chains below, sequenced in a study of blood T cell repertoires in COVID-19. Produced via immunoSEQ multiplex PCR; TCRdb's table is partial and in-frame only. The table records under 300,000 clones, roughly nine tenths of them present only once. The source material was PBMCs or T cells enriched from blood (not recorded which). These receptors were taken from a human donor in a cohort exposed to, infected with or recovered from COVID-19 (not recorded which). The donor label of this sample is uncertain.

This sequence joins TRBV5-1 and TRBJ1-4; TRBD1 aligns across 8 bases. J lost 8 bases, V lost 4 bases, and 4 bases had no gene match. Germline CDR1 is SGHRS and CDR2 is YFSETQ. CDR3 length equals 13 residues. The CDR3 DNA sequence: TGCGCCAGCAGCGGACAGGGCGGGGAAAAACTGTTTTTT. Its protein product is CASSGQGGEKLFF.

The chain couples TRBV10-3 to TRBJ1-2; D gene uncertain. Germline V gene data show CDR1 as ENHRY and CDR2 as SYGVKD. Trimming left V 7 bases short and J 2 bases short, with 23 bases between. The CDR3 length is 17 residues. The CDR3 reads CAIKGADTGERNYGYTF. Written as DNA, the CDR3 is TGTGCCATCAAGGGCGCTGACACGGGAGAGAGGAACTATGGCTACACCTTC.

Turning to this clone: Other DNA sequences of this sample code for an identical CDR3. The chain is built from TRBV5-1 and TRBJ1-2; a weak D match, TRBD1 (6 bases). This CDR3 comprises 14 residues. Deletions cut 2 bases from V and 2 bases from J, with 10 bases between. Per the germline V gene, CDR1 is SGHRS and CDR2 is YFSETQ. The CDR3 nucleotides are TGCGCCAGCAGCTTACAGGGAGAAAACTATGGCTACACCTTC. Amino acid sequence: CASSLQGENYGYTF.

A single count supports this clone. The chain joins TRBV5-4 to TRBJ2-7, with D tentatively TRBD1 (6 bases). With 0 bases removed from V and 6 bases from J, the gap between germline ends came to 13 bases. Per the germline V gene, CDR1 is SGHNT and CDR2 is YYREEE (reference sequence). The CDR3 extends over 14 amino acids. The CDR3 DNA sequence: TGTGCCAGCAGCTTGGGGGCAGGGGTTGGCGAGCAGTACTTC. It is translated as CASSLGAGVGEQYF.

The chain employs TRBV18 and TRBJ1-4; tentative D call: TRBD1 (6 bases). This CDR3 has 17 residues. The ends were cut back, 2 bases at V and 4 bases at J, with 17 bases in the middle. CDR1 is KGHSH, CDR2 LQKENI, per germline. CDR3: CASSPKAGGPNNEKLFF. CDR3 DNA sequence: TGTGCCAGCTCACCAAAGGCCGGGGGGCCTAATAATGAAAAACTGTTTTTT. Drawing the rest from reference TRBV18 and TRBJ1-4, the complete variable domain is NAGVMQNPRHLVRRRGQEARLRCSPMKGHSHVYWYRQLPEEGLKFMVYLQKENIIDESGMPKERFSAEFPKEGPSILRIQQVVRGDSAAYFCASSPKAGGPNNEKLFFGSGTQLSVL.

This chain joins TRBV7-8 and TRBJ2-1; 8 bases are shared with TRBD1. The CDR3 consists of 17 residues. The V and J ends lost 5 bases and 4 bases, in that order; junction bases with no gene match: 13. Germline CDR1 SGHVS, CDR2 FQNEAQ. CDR3 nucleotides: TGTGCCAGCAGCCACTGGGCCGGGACAGGTAATTACAATGAGCAGTTCTTC. Its translation: CASSHWAGTGNYNEQFF.

This clone appeared once. This rearrangement joins TRBV10-2 to TRBJ2-7; TRBD2 aligns across 10 bases. The CDR3 runs 14 residues. Germline CDR1 is WSHSY and CDR2 is SAAADI. The V and J ends lost 3 bases and 7 bases, in that order; junction bases with no gene match: 6. Here the CDR3 reads CASSETSGAREQYF. The CDR3 region has the DNA TGCGCCAGCAGTGAAACTAGCGGGGCACGGGAGCAGTACTTC.

The chain has TRBV25-1 and TRBJ1-1; D may be TRBD1 (6 bases). The CDR3 has 16 amino acids. Between the trimmed V and J ends, which lost 2 bases and 2 bases, there was a span of 15 bases. The germline V gene has CDR1 MGHDK and CDR2 SYGVNS. CDR3 nucleotide sequence: TGTGCCAGCAGTGAAGAAAGGCGGGGGGCAAACACTGAAGCTTTCTTT. This encodes CASSEERRGANTEAFF.

The chain carries TRBV30 and TRBJ1-4; weak D call: TRBD1 (6 bases). Between the trimmed V and J ends, which lost 3 bases and 5 bases, there was a span of 19 bases. There are 16 residues in the CDR3. Germline V gives CDR1 GTSNPN, CDR2 SVGIG (reference sequence). The CDR3 DNA reads as TGTGCCTGGAGGGCCTTTGGTCACAGGGTAAATGAAAAACTGTTTTTT. Amino acid sequence: CAWRAFGHRVNEKLFF.

This chain links TRBV6-5 with TRBJ2-5; a weak D match, TRBD1 (6 bases). Per the germline V gene, CDR1 is MNHEY and CDR2 is SVGAGI. V lost 4 bases, J lost 2 bases, and 8 bases lay in between. CDR3 length: 13 residues. CDR3 loop: CASSSGAQETQYF. Here the CDR3 DNA reads TGTGCCAGCAGTTCAGGGGCACAAGAGACCCAGTACTTC.

The chain combines TRBV7-8 with TRBJ2-1, with 9 positions matching TRBD1. CDR1 and CDR2 (germline): SGHVS, FQNEAQ. The CDR3 is 17 residues long. The V gene end was trimmed by 4 bases and the J gene end by 9 bases; junction bases not matched to a gene: 16. CDR3 nucleotide sequence: TGTGCCAGCAGCTCCTCCCTACAACAGGGGGCAGAGGGTGAGCAGTTCTTC. Its protein product is CASSSSLQQGAEGEQFF. Supplemented by reference TRBV7-8 and TRBJ2-1, the full variable domain reads GAGVSQSPRYKVAKRGQDVALRCDPISGHVSLFWYQQALGQGPEFLTYFQNEAQLDKSGLPSDRFFAERPEGSVSTLKIQRTQQEDSAVYLCASSSSLQQGAEGEQFFGPGTRLTVL.

The chain links TRBV13 to TRBJ2-7; TRBD1 might be the D (5 bases). Germline V gives CDR1 PRHDT, CDR2 FYEKMQ (reference sequence). V gave up 5 bases and J gave up 9 bases, with 17 bases separating them. This CDR3 region has 13 residues. The DNA for the CDR3 is TGTGCCAGCAGCCTCAGGGTGAGTGGGGTGCAGTACTTC. Translated: CASSLRVSGVQYF.

This clone occurred a few times. The CDR3 nucleotides read TGTGCCAGCAGTCTACAGGGATACACTGAAGCTTTCTTT. Encoded protein: CASSLQGYTEAFF. The chain employs TRBV12-3 or TRBV12-4 and TRBJ1-1, with D tentatively TRBD1 (6 bases). V was clipped by 5 bases and J by 3 bases, with 10 bases between them. The CDR3 totals 13 residues.

CDR3 in DNA: TGTGCCAGCGGCGAACCTTCGGGTCACAATGAGCAGTTCTTC. Its protein product is CASGEPSGHNEQFF. The chain carries TRBV25-1 and TRBJ2-1; D is unresolved. This CDR3 spans 14 amino acids. V gave up 8 bases and J gave up 5 bases, with 16 bases separating them. Per the germline V gene, CDR1 is MGHDK and CDR2 is SYGVNS.